Below, 28 T cell receptor beta chains from the same sample are listed, as sequenced in a study of control samples from healthy donors and cancer patients. The table came from immunoSEQ multiplex PCR; TCRdb's copy has only in-frame clones and leaves some out. The data contain some 95,000 clones, around 88% of them seen just once; the ten biggest clones take up 13% to 15%. The sequenced sample consisted of blood. These receptor sequences come from a man aged 25 to 40 in good health.

The chain combines TRBV20-1 with TRBJ2-7; D unclear. Trimming left V 3 bases short and J 5 bases short, with 8 bases between. Germline V gives CDR1 DFQATT, CDR2 SNEGSKA (reference sequence). The CDR3 loop spans 11 amino acids. The CDR3: CSASGHHEQYF. DNA of the CDR3: TGCAGTGCTAGTGGCCATCACGAGCAGTACTTC.

The chain employs TRBV9 and TRBJ1-3, with a weak D call TRBD1 (5 bases). There are 17 residues in the CDR3. Trimming removed 3 bases from V and 3 bases from J, with 19 bases in between. Germline V lookup: CDR1 SGDLS, CDR2 YYNGEE. The CDR3 DNA reads as TGTGCCAGCAGCGAAACCCCCATAGGGGCAGGTGGAAACACCATATATTTT. Protein product: CASSETPIGAGGNTIYF.

The CDR3 bases are TGTGCCAGCAGCCCACTTAGTGGCCTTTCCTACGAGCAGTACTTC. Protein product: CASSPLSGLSYEQYF. This chain joins TRBV7-9 and TRBJ2-7; D call uncertain. This CDR3 region has 15 residues. Between the trimmed V and J ends, which lost 5 bases and 1 base, there was a span of 15 bases. Germline loops: CDR1 SEHNR, CDR2 FQNEAQ (reference sequence).

The chain uses TRBV28 and TRBJ2-7; 12 bases match TRBD2. The CDR3 runs to 15 residues. Trimming at V came to 5 bases and at J to 1 base, leaving 3 bases not matched to a gene. Germline V gives CDR1 MDHEN, CDR2 SYDVKM. This CDR3 reads CASSGGTSGSYEQYF. The CDR3 nucleotides read TGTGCCAGCAGTGGAGGGACTAGCGGGTCCTACGAGCAGTACTTC.

V gene TRBV29-1 combines with J gene TRBJ1-1; 7 bases match TRBD1. CDR1 is SQVTM and CDR2 is ANQGSEA in the germline V gene. With 0 bases clipped from V and 4 bases from J, the junction kept 5 bases outside the gene matches. The CDR3 spans 14 residues. The CDR3 protein is CSVEDWDSSTEAFF. The CDR3, as DNA: TGCAGCGTTGAAGACTGGGACAGTTCCACTGAAGCTTTCTTT.

The chain employs TRBV28 and TRBJ1-2; 10 nucleotides line up with TRBD1. V shed 5 bases and J 4 bases; nucleotides not matched to a gene: 4. Per the germline V gene, CDR1 is MDHEN and CDR2 is SYDVKM. The CDR3 contains 14 residues. The CDR3 DNA reads as TGTGCCAGCAGTCCGGGACAGGGGACCTATGGCTACACCTTC. Translated: CASSPGQGTYGYTF.

This clone was recorded a few times. The gene calls are TRBV13 and TRBJ2-6; possible D gene TRBD2, 6 bases. This CDR3 spans 16 amino acids. V lost 0 bases and J lost 4, with 10 bases in between. Germline CDR1 reads PRHDT; CDR2 reads FYEKMQ (reference sequence). The CDR3 sequence: CASSLGGGAGANVLTF. The CDR3 coding sequence is TGTGCCAGCAGCTTAGGCGGCGGGGCCGGGGCCAACGTCCTGACTTTC.

V usage is TRBV5-1 and J usage is TRBJ2-3; 10 nucleotides agree with TRBD2. The CDR3 is 20 residues long. After removal of 1 base from V and 5 bases from J, the junction contained 19 bases not matched to a gene. Germline-derived CDR1 and CDR2 are SGHRS and YFSETQ. CDR3 sequence reads: CASSLWVRQKTSGLGDTQYF. DNA of the CDR3: TGCGCCAGCAGCTTGTGGGTTAGGCAGAAGACTAGCGGGTTGGGAGATACGCAGTATTTT.

The rearrangement uses TRBV7-9 and TRBJ2-1; D not resolved. V was shortened by 2 bases and J by 6 bases, with 14 bases between the two germline ends. CDR3 length equals 15 residues. CDR1 SEHNR and CDR2 FQNEAQ come from the germline V gene (reference sequence). DNA of the CDR3: TGTGCCAGCAGCTTAAAGGGTTTTAATAGCAATGAGCAGTTCTTC. This translates into CASSLKGFNSNEQFF.

The chain employs TRBV15 and TRBJ2-3, with unresolved D. The CDR3 runs to 16 residues. V shed 0 bases and J shed 0 bases, with 10 bases lying between them. Germline CDR1 is LNHNV and CDR2 is YYDKDF (reference sequence). The CDR3 nucleotides read TGTGCCACCAGCAGAGATGTGGGCCCAAGCACAGATACGCAGTATTTT. This translates into CATSRDVGPSTDTQYF.

The rearrangement joins TRBV7-2 to TRBJ2-2, with D hard to call. This CDR3 spans 12 amino acids. V was trimmed by 5 bases and J by 6 bases, leaving 7 bases between them. Germline values: CDR1 SGHTA, CDR2 FQGNSA. CDR3: CASSPFSGELFF. The CDR3 DNA reads as TGTGCCAGCAGCCCTTTTTCCGGGGAGCTGTTTTTT.

The CDR3 region is CASSGGQQHSGNTIYF. The CDR3 nucleotides read TGCGCCAGCAGCGGGGGACAGCAACACTCTGGAAACACCATATATTTT. The chain couples TRBV5-1 to TRBJ1-3; 7 positions agree with TRBD1. The CDR3 extends over 16 amino acids. Trimming removed 4 bases from V and 0 bases from J; junction bases left unmatched: 7. Germline V gene sequence: CDR1 SGHRS, CDR2 YFSETQ.

The chain links TRBV5-5 to TRBJ2-7, with a weak D call TRBD1 (5 bases). The V and J ends lost 6 bases and 3 bases respectively, with 19 bases between them. CDR1 is SGHKS and CDR2 is YYEKEE in the germline V gene (reference sequence). This CDR3 comprises 15 residues. The CDR3 protein is CASTPVADTYYEQYF. The CDR3 nucleotides read TGTGCCAGCACCCCCGTCGCGGACACATACTACGAGCAGTACTTC.

The sample holds one count of this clone. This chain connects TRBV7-3 to TRBJ2-1, with 10 bases that match TRBD2. Losses at the gene ends were 2 bases for V and 4 bases for J; bases not matched to a gene: 2. Germline values: CDR1 SGHTA, CDR2 FQGTGA. The CDR3 loop spans 15 amino acids. CDR3 sequence: CASSLGTSAYNEQFF. As DNA, the CDR3 is TGTGCCAGCAGCTTAGGGACTAGCGCGTACAATGAGCAGTTCTTC.

The gene calls are TRBV29-1 and TRBJ2-5, with TRBD1 matching 7 bases. Trimming at V came to 7 bases and at J to 3 bases, leaving 2 bases not matched to a gene. Germline CDR1 reads SQVTM; CDR2 reads ANQGSEA. The CDR3 runs 11 residues. The CDR3: CSAGQEETQYF. The DNA for the CDR3 is TGCAGCGCCGGACAGGAAGAGACCCAGTACTTC.

The V call is TRBV6-5, the J call TRBJ1-1, with D tentatively TRBD1 (6 bases). V was cut by 5 bases and J by 1 base, with 11 bases left in between. Germline V lookup: CDR1 MNHEY, CDR2 SVGAGI. The CDR3 has 14 amino acids. CDR3 nucleotide sequence: TGTGCCAGCAGTCACGGACAGACGAACACTGAAGCTTTCTTT. Its protein product is CASSHGQTNTEAFF.

The chain uses TRBV14 and TRBJ2-2; perhaps TRBD1 as D (6 bases). V gave up 4 bases and J gave up 1 base, with 10 bases separating them. This CDR3 region has 15 residues. In germline, CDR1 is SGHDN, CDR2 FVKESK. CDR3 region: CASSPPGVNTGELFF. As DNA, the CDR3 is TGTGCCAGCAGCCCTCCAGGGGTGAACACCGGGGAGCTGTTTTTT.

The chain recombines TRBV5-1 with TRBJ2-2; D may correspond to TRBD1 or TRBD2 (6 bases each). This CDR3 comprises 17 residues. The germline V gene encodes CDR1 SGHRS and CDR2 YFSETQ. V lost 0 bases, J lost 3 bases, and 15 bases lay in between. CDR3 sequence (DNA): TGCGCCAGCAGCTTGGGATCTGAGGGGGAGGACACCGGGGAGCTGTTTTTT. Amino acids: CASSLGSEGEDTGELFF.

This chain uses TRBV2 with TRBJ1-3; D remains ambiguous. Germline-derived CDR1 and CDR2 are SNHLY and FYNNEI. This CDR3 is built from 11 residues. V was pared by 7 bases and J by 4 bases, with 5 bases between. The CDR3 reads CASTIGNTIYF. The CDR3 DNA is TGTGCCAGCACCATCGGAAACACCATATATTTT.

This chain links TRBV5-5 with TRBJ2-3; TRBD1 matches at 8 bases. This CDR3 has 18 residues. Unmatched junction bases numbered 10, after V lost 1 base and J lost 0 bases. Germline CDR1 SGHKS, CDR2 YYEKEE (reference sequence). CDR3 in DNA: TGTGCCAGCAGCTTGTTATGGTCAGGGGGCCGAAGCACAGATACGCAGTATTTT. Translation: CASSLLWSGGRSTDTQYF.

This clone was recorded once. The V call is TRBV5-1, the J call TRBJ2-5; 9 bases line up with TRBD1. Per germline, CDR1 SGHRS and CDR2 YFSETQ. The length of the CDR3 is 14 residues. The V segment lost 6 bases and the J segment 5 bases; nucleotides outside the gene matches: 8. In nucleotides, the CDR3 is TGCGCCAGCACCTCGGGACAGGGAGGCGAGACCCAGTACTTC. This encodes CASTSGQGGETQYF. The entire variable domain, with the rest obtained from reference TRBV5-1 and TRBJ2-5, is as follows: KAGVTQTPRYLIKTRGQQVTLSCSPISGHRSVSWYQQTPGQGLQFLFEYFSETQRNKGNFPGRFSGRQFSNSRSEMNVSTLELGDSALYLCASTSGQGGETQYFGPGTRLLVL.

The rearrangement links TRBV20-1 to TRBJ1-1; D is unresolved. V was trimmed by 6 bases and J by 2 bases, leaving 7 bases between them. Germline assignment: CDR1 DFQATT and CDR2 SNEGSKA (reference sequence). The CDR3 runs to 11 residues. The CDR3 is CSAGINTEAFF. In DNA, the CDR3 is TGCAGTGCCGGAATAAACACTGAAGCTTTCTTT.

The genes are TRBV6-2 or TRBV6-3 and TRBJ1-4; no definite D call. Between the trimmed V and J ends, which lost 0 bases and 0 bases, there was a span of 11 bases. The germline gives CDR1 MNHEY, CDR2 SVGEGT. CDR3 size: 17 residues. CDR3: CASSYSSHRSTNEKLFF. Here the CDR3 DNA reads TGTGCCAGCAGTTACTCCTCCCACAGATCAACTAATGAAAAACTGTTTTTT.

This clone was detected a few times. The chain is built from TRBV7-3 and TRBJ1-5; no definite D call. This CDR3 contains 13 residues. Deletions cut 3 bases from V and 4 bases from J, with 7 bases between. CDR1 is SGHTA, CDR2 FQGTGA, per germline. The CDR3 loop is CASSFGVNQPQHF. CDR3 coding DNA: TGTGCCAGCAGCTTTGGGGTGAATCAGCCCCAGCATTTT. The variable domain in full, with the rest retrieved from reference TRBV7-3 and TRBJ1-5, is GAGVSQTPSNKVTEKGKYVELRCDPISGHTALYWYRQSLGQGPEFLIYFQGTGAADDSGLPNDRFFAVRPEGSVSTLKIQRTERGDSAVYLCASSFGVNQPQHFGDGTRLSIL.

V gene TRBV7-2 combines with J gene TRBJ1-6, with 7 bases lining up with TRBD1. CDR3 length: 14 amino acids. Unmatched junction bases numbered 6, after V lost 5 bases and J lost 8 bases. Looked up from germline, CDR1 is SGHTA and CDR2 is FQGNSA. The CDR3 DNA reads TGTGCCAGCAGCCCGCGGACAGGAGATTCACCCCTCCACTTT. Translation: CASSPRTGDSPLHF.

The chain employs TRBV30 and TRBJ2-3; D call uncertain. Germline CDR1 GTSNPN, CDR2 SVGIG (reference sequence). Trimming left V 0 bases short and J 2 bases short, with 12 bases between. This CDR3 has 15 amino acids. CDR3: CAWSVDWFSTDTQYF. For the CDR3, the DNA is TGTGCCTGGAGTGTAGATTGGTTTTCCACAGATACGCAGTATTTT.

V and J are TRBV29-1 and TRBJ2-1; D unresolved. The CDR3 extends over 13 amino acids. Trimming shortened V by 0 bases and J by 10 bases, and 13 bases separated the two germline ends. From germline, CDR1 is SQVTM and CDR2 ANQGSEA. This chain's CDR3 is CSVEDQAGQEQFF. DNA for the CDR3: TGCAGCGTTGAAGATCAGGCTGGGCAAGAGCAGTTCTTC.

This rearrangement joins TRBV12-5 to TRBJ2-7, with D tentatively TRBD2 (6 bases). Germline V lookup: CDR1 LGHNT, CDR2 FRNRAP. The V and J ends lost 1 base and 4 bases respectively, with 8 bases between them. This CDR3 contains 13 residues. The CDR3 spells CASGLGGEYEQYF. CDR3 nucleotides: TGTGCTAGTGGTTTGGGGGGGGAATACGAGCAGTACTTC.